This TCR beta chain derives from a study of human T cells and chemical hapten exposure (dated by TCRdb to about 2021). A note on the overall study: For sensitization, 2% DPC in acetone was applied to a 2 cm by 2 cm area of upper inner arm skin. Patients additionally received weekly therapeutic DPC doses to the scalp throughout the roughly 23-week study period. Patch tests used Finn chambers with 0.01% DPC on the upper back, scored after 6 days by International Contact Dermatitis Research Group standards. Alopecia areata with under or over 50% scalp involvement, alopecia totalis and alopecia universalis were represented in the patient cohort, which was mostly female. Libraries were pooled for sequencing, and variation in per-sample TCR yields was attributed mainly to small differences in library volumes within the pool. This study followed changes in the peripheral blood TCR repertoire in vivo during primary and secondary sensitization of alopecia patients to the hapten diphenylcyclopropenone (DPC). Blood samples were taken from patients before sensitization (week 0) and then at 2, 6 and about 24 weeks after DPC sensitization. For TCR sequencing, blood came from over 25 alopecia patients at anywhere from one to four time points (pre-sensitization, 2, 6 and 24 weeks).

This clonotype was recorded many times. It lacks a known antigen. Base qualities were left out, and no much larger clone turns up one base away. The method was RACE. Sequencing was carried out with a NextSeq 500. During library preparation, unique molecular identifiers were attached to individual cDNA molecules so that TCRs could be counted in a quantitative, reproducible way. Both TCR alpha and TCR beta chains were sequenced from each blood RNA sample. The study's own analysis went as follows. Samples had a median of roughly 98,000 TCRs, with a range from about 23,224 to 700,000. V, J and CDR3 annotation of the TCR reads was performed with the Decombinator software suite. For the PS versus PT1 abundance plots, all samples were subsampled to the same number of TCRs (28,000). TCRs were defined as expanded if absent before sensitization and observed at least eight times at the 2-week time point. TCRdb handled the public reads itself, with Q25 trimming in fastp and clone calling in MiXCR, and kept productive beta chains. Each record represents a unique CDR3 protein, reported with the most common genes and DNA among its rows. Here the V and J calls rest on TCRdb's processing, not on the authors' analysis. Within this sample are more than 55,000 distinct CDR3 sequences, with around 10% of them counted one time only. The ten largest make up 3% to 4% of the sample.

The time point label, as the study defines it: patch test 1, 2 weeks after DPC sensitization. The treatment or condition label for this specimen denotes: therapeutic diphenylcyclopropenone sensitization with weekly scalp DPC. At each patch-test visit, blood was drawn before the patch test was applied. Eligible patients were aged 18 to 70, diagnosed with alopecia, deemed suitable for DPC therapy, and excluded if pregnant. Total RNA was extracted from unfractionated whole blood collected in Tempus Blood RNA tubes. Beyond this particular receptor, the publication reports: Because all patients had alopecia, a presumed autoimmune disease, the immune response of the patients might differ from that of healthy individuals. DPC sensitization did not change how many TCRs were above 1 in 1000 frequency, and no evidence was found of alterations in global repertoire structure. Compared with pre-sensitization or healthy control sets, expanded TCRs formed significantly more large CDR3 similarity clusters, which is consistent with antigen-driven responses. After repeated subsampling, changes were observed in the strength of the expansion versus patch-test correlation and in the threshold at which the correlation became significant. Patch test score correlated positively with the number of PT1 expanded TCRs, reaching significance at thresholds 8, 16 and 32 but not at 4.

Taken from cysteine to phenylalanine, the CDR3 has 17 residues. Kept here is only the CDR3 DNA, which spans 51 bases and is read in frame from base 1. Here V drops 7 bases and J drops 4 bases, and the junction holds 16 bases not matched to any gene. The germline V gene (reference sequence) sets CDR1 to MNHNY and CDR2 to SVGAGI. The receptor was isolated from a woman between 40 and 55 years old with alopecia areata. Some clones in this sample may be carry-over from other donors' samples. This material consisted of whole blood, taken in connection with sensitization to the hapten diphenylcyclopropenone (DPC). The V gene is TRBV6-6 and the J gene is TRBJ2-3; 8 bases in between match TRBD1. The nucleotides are TGTGCCAGCACCATACCCCGGACAGGGAAAGTTGCAGATACGCAGTATTTT. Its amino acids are CASTIPRTGKVADTQYF.